The sample holds many counts of the clone carrying this TCR beta chain. Its antigen is unknown. Trimming removed 4 bases from V and 9 bases from J; junction bases left unmatched: 10. The CDR3 extends over 15 amino acids. Germline-derived CDR1 and CDR2 are SGHRS and YFSETQ. These data belong to a study of T cells after yellow fever vaccination. Study context: Any fraction with a low cell number was prepared using SMART-Seq v4 Ultra Low Input.

One entry per CDR3 protein, called by TCRdb with MiXCR from the 5' RACE reads. The sample shows around 180,000 distinct CDR3 sequences, 6.2% of them seen only once. The study's findings and limits: Peaking faster, on day 5 versus 15, the secondary response was nonetheless weaker. Few clonotypes appeared in both CD4 and CD8 compartments. Most clones from primary vaccination resurfaced after the booster (about 95% CD4, more than 75% CD8).

The starting material was CD4+ T cells sorted from PBMCs, obtained on the day of the first yellow fever vaccination. This TCR was recovered from a man aged 18 to 35 who received the YFV17D yellow fever vaccine. V usage is TRBV5-1 and J usage is TRBJ1-6; 7 positions match TRBD1. CDR3 loop: CASSKYDRDSSPLHF. The CDR3 bases are TGCGCCAGCAGCAAATACGACCGGGACAGTTCACCCCTCCACTTT.